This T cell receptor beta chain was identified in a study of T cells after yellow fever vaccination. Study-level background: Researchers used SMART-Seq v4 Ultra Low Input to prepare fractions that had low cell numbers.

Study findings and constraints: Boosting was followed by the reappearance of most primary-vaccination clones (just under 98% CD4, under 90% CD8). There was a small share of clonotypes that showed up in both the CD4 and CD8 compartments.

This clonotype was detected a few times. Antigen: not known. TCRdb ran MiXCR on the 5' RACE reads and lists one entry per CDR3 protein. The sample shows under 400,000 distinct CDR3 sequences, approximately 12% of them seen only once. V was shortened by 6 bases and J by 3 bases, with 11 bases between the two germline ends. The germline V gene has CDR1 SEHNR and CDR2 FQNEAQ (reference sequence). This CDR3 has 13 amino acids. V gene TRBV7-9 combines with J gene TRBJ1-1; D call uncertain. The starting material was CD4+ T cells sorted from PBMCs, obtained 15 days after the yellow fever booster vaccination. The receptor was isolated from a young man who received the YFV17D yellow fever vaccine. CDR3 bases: TGTGCCAGCAGACCGGTGGTGGACACTGAAGCTTTCTTT. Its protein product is CASRPVVDTEAFF.